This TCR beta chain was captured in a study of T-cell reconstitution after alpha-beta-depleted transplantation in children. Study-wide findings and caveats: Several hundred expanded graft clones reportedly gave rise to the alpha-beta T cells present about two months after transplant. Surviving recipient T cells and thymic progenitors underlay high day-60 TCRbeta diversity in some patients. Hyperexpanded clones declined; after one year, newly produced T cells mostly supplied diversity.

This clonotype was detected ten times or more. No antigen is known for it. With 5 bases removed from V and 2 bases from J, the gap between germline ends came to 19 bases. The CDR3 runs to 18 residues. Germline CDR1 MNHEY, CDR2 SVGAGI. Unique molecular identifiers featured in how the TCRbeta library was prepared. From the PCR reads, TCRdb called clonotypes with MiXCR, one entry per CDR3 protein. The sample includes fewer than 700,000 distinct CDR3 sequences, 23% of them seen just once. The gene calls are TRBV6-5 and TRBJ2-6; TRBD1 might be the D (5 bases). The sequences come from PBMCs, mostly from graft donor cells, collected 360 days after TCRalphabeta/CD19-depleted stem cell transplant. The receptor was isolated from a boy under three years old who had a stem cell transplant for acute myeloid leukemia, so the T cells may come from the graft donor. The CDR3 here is CASSLSAIGAAGANVLTF. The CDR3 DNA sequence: TGTGCCAGCAGTCTCTCCGCAATAGGGGCGGCTGGGGCCAACGTCCTGACTTTC.